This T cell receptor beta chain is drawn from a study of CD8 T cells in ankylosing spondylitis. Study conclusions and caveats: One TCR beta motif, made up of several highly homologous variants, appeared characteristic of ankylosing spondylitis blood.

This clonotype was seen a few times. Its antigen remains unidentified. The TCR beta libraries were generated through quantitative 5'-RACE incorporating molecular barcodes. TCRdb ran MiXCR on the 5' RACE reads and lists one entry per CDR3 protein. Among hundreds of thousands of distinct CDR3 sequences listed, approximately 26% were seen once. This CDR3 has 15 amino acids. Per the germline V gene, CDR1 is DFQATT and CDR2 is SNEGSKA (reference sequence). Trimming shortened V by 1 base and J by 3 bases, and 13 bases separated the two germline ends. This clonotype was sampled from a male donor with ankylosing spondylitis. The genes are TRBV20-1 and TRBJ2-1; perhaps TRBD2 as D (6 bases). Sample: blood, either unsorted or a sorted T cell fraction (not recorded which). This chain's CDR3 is CSARASGLDYNEQFF. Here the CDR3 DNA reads TGCAGTGCTAGAGCTTCGGGACTGGACTACAATGAGCAGTTCTTC.